This entry features one T cell receptor (beta chain) sequence. Its target is unknown. Germline assignment: CDR1 SGHKS and CDR2 YYEKEE (reference sequence). The V end lost 3 bases, the J end lost 0 bases, and 12 bases lay between the germline ends. The CDR3 totals 15 residues. 60 Vbeta and 13 Jbeta primers were used in PCR. Assay used: immunoSEQ multiplex PCR; TCRdb lists only in-frame clones, some missing. The profile shows around 100,000 clones, approximately 70% of them singletons. These data come from a study of cytomegalovirus exposure and HLA in healthy donors. The study, taken as a whole, reports: Later on, analysis showed that most CMV-associated TCR beta chains appeared to be HLA-restricted. A few CMV-associated chains were confirmed in vitro to be specific for CMV antigens. Sequencing depth across donors, presence/absence analyses assumed, was roughly uniform. A later look showed TCR association rates differing by HLA locus, highest for DRB1 and lowest for HLA-C.

The chain carries TRBV5-5 and TRBJ1-2; D possibly corresponds to TRBD1 (6 bases). The clonotype was recovered from a man aged 25 to 40 in good health and CMV-seropositive. Sequencing was done on a sample of PBMCs. The CDR3 bases are TGTGCCAGCAGCTGGGGGACAACACCTAACTATGGCTACACCTTC. Translation gives CASSWGTTPNYGYTF.